This T cell receptor (beta chain) was identified during a study of CD8 T cells in ankylosing spondylitis. General study points: The disease-linked clones had a CD8+ phenotype and low blood frequencies. Blood from ankylosing spondylitis patients appeared to carry a characteristic roughly 8-variant TCR beta motif. Disease-linked clones reportedly showed significant enrichment in matched ankylosing spondylitis synovial fluid.

For this clonotype: Its specificity is not known.

Quantitative molecular-barcoded 5'-RACE generated the TCR beta libraries. MiXCR, applied by TCRdb to the 5' RACE reads, yields one record per CDR3 protein. This table has 750,000 to 850,000 distinct CDR3 sequences, roughly 12% appearing once. V lost 4 bases and J lost 6; bases outside the gene matches: 7. This CDR3 spans 14 amino acids. Germline V gene data show CDR1 as SGHTA and CDR2 as FQGTGA. The TCR originated in a male donor with ankylosing spondylitis. The J gene is TRBJ1-2, the V gene TRBV7-3; 8 nucleotides align to TRBD1. The specimen was blood, either unsorted or a sorted T cell fraction (not recorded which). CDR3 protein: CASSSPDRDHGYTF. The CDR3 nucleotides read TGTGCCAGCAGCTCTCCGGACAGGGACCATGGCTACACCTTC.